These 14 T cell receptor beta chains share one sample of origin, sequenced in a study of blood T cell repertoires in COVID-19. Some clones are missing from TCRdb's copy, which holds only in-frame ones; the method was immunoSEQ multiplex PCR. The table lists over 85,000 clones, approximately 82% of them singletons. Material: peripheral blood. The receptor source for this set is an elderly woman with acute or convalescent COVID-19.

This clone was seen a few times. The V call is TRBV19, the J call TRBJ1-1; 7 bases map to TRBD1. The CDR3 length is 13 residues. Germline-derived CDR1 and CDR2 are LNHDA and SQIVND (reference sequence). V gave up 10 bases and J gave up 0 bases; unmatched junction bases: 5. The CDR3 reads CATGDSLNTEAFF. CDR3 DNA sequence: TGTGCCACCGGGGACAGTCTGAACACTGAAGCTTTCTTT.

The CDR3 region has the DNA TGTGCCAGCCGCGGGCTTTTGGATCAGCCCCAGCATTTT. Translating it yields CASRGLLDQPQHF. The chain recombines TRBV2 with TRBJ1-5; D unresolved. CDR3 length: 13 residues. The germline V and J ends were trimmed by 8 bases and 5 bases, with 13 bases remaining between them. Germline V CDR1 and CDR2: SNHLY, FYNNEI.

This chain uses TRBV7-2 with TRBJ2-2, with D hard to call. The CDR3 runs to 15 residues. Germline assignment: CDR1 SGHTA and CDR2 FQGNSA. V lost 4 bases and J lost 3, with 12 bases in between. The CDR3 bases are TGTGCCAGCAGCTCCCACGAGACTTACACCGGGGAGCTGTTTTTT. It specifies CASSSHETYTGELFF.

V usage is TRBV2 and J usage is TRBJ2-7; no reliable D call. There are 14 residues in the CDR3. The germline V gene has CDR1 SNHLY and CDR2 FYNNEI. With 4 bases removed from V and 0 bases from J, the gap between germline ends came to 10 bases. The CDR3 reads CASSGLLSSYEQYF. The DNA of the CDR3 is TGTGCCAGCAGTGGACTCTTGAGCTCCTACGAGCAGTACTTC. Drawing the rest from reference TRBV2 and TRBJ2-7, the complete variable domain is EPEVTQTPSHQVTQMGQEVILRCVPISNHLYFYWYRQILGQKVEFLVSFYNNEISEKSEIFDDQFSVERPDGSNFTLKIRSTKLEDSAMYFCASSGLLSSYEQYFGPGTRLTVT.

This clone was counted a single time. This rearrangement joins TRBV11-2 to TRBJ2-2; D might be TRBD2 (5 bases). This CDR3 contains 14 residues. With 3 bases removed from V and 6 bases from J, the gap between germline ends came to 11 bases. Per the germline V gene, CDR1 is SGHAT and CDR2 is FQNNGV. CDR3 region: CASSLSRDSGELFF. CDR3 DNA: TGTGCCAGCAGCTTGTCTCGGGATTCCGGGGAGCTGTTTTTT.

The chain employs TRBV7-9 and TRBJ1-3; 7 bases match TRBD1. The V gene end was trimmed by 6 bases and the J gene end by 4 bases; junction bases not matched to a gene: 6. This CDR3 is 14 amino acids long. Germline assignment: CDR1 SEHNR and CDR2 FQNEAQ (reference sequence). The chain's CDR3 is CASSPTGMGNTIYF. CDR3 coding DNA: TGTGCCAGCAGTCCGACAGGGATGGGAAACACCATATATTTT. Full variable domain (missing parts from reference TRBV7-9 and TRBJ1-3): DTGVSQNPRHKITKRGQNVTFRCDPISEHNRLYWYRQTLGQGPEFLTYFQNEAQLEKSRLLSDRFSAERPKGSFSTLEIQRTEQGDSAMYLCASSPTGMGNTIYFGEGSWLTVV.

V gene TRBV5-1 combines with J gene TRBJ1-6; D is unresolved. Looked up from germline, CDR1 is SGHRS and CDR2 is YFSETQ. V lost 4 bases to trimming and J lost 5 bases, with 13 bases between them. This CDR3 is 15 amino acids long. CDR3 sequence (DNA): TGCGCCAGCAGCGTCAACAGCGGAGATAATTCACCCCTCCACTTT. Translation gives CASSVNSGDNSPLHF.

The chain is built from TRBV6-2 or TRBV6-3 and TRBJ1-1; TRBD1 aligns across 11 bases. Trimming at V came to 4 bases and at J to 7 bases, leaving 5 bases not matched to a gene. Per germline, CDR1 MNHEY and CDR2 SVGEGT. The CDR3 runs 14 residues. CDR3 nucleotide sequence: TGTGCCAGCAGTTTTCGGACAGGGGGCATTGAAGCTTTCTTT. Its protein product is CASSFRTGGIEAFF.

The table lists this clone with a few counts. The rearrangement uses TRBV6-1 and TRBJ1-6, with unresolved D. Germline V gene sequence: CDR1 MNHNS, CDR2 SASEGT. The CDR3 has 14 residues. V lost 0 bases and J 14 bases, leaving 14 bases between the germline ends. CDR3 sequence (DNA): TGTGCCAGCAGTGAAGCGCTTCGGTCGGGGACCCTCCACTTT. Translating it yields CASSEALRSGTLHF.

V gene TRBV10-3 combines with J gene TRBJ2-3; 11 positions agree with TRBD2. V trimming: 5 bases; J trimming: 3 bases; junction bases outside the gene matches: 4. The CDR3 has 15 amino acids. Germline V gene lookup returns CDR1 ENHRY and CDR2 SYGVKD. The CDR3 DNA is TGTGCCATCAGTCGACTAGCGGGAAGGACAGATACGCAGTATTTT. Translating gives CAISRLAGRTDTQYF.

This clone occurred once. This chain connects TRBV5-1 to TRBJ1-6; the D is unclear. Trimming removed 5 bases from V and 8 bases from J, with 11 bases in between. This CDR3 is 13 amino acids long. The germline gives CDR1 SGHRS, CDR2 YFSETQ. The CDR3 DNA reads TGCGCCAGCAGGGCGGTCATAGATTCACCCCTCCACTTT. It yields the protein CASRAVIDSPLHF.

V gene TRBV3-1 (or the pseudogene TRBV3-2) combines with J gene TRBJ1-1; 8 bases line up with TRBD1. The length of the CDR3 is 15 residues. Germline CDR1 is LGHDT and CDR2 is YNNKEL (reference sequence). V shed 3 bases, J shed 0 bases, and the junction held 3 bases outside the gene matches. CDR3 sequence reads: CASSQGQVLNTEAFF. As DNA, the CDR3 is TGTGCCAGCAGCCAGGGACAGGTTTTGAACACTGAAGCTTTCTTT.

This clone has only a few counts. The CDR3 is CASSLEGGQPQHF. The CDR3 DNA reads TGCGCCAGCAGCTTGGAGGGAGGTCAGCCCCAGCATTTT. The chain has TRBV5-1 and TRBJ1-5; D is unresolved. The CDR3 is 13 residues long. The V gene's germline CDR1 is SGHRS and CDR2 YFSETQ. V was clipped by 0 bases and J by 6 bases, with 7 bases between them. The variable domain in full, with the rest retrieved from reference TRBV5-1 and TRBJ1-5, is KAGVTQTPRYLIKTRGQQVTLSCSPISGHRSVSWYQQTPGQGLQFLFEYFSETQRNKGNFPGRFSGRQFSNSRSEMNVSTLELGDSALYLCASSLEGGQPQHFGDGTRLSIL.

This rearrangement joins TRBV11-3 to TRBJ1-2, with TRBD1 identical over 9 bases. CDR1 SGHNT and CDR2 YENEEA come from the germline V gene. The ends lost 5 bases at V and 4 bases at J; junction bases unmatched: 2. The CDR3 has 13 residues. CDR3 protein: CASSRDRAYGYTF. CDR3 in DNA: TGTGCCAGCAGCCGGGACAGGGCCTATGGCTACACCTTC.